This TCR beta chain is from a study of blood T cells in healthy people across ages. A second roughly 6 to 11 cycle PCR used barcoded and J-beta primers. TCRdb independently ran MiXCR on the 5' RACE reads; one entry per CDR3 protein. In the table there are under 950,000 distinct CDR3 sequences, about 20% of which are singletons. Drawn from each donor were 9 to 10 milliliters of peripheral blood. Every sample yielded at least 6 million isolated PBMCs. The CDR3 spans 14 residues. The germline gives CDR1 WSHSY, CDR2 SAAADI. Trimming removed 4 bases at V and 6 bases at J, with 13 bases between. This receptor was obtained from a man in his 70s in good health. J is TRBJ2-1 and V is TRBV10-2; D is uncertain. The sequencing input was blood. CDR3 in amino acids: CASSGYRDTNEQFF. CDR3 sequence (DNA): TGCGCCAGCAGTGGCTATCGAGACACCAATGAGCAGTTCTTC.